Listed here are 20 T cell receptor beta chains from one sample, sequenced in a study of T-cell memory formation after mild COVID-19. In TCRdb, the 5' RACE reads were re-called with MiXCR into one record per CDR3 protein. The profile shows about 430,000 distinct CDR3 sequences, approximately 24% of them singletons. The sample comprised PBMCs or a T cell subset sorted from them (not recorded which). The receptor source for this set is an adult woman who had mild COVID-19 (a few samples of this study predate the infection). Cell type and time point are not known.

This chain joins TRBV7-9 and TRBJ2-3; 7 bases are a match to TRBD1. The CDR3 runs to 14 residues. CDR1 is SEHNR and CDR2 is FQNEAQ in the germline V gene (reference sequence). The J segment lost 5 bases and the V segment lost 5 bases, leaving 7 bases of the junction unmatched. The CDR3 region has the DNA TGTGCCAGCAGCCCCCGGACAGGTCTAGATACGCAGTATTTT. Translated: CASSPRTGLDTQYF.

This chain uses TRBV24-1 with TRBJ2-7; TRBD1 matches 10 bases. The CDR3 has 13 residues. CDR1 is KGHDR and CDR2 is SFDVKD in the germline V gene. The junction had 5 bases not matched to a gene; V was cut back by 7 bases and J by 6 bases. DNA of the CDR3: TGTGCCACCAGAGGACAGGGGGAACCCGAGCAGTACTTC. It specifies CATRGQGEPEQYF.

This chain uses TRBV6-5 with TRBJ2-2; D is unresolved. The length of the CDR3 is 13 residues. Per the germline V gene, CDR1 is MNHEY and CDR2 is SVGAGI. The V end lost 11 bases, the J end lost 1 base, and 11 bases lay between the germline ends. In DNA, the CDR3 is TGTGCCGCCCTTGGGCAGAACACCGGGGAGCTGTTTTTT. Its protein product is CAALGQNTGELFF.

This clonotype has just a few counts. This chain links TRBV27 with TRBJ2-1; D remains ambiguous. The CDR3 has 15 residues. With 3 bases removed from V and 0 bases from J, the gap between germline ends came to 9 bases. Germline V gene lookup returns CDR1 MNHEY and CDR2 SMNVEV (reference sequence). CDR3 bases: TGTGCCAGCAGTTTGGTCCAAAACTCCTACAATGAGCAGTTCTTC. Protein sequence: CASSLVQNSYNEQFF.

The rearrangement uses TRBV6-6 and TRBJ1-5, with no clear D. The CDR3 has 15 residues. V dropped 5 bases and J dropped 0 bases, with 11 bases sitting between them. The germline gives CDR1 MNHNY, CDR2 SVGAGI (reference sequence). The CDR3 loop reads CASSHNGDSNQPQHF. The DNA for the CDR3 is TGTGCCAGCAGTCATAATGGGGATAGCAATCAGCCCCAGCATTTT.

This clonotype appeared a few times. The CDR3 region is CASSHRERQAQETQYF. The CDR3 DNA reads TGTGCCAGCAGCCACCGGGAAAGACAGGCCCAAGAGACCCAGTACTTC. The chain combines TRBV7-8 with TRBJ2-5; maybe TRBD1 (6 bases). With 5 bases removed from V and 1 base from J, the gap between germline ends came to 17 bases. The CDR3 consists of 16 residues. Germline values: CDR1 SGHVS, CDR2 FQNEAQ.

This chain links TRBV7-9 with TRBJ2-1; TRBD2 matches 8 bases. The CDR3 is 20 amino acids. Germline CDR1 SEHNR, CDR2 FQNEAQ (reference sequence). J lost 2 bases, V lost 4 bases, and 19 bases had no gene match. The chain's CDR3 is CASSSDGGGGGTHPYNEQFF. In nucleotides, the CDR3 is TGTGCCAGCAGCTCGGACGGCGGGGGCGGGGGGACCCATCCCTACAATGAGCAGTTCTTC.

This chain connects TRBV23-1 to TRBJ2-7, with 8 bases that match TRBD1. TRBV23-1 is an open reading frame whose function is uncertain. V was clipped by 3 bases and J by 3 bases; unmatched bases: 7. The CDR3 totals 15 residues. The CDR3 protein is CASSQAGQVDYEQYF. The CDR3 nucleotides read TGCGCCAGCAGTCAGGCGGGACAGGTAGACTACGAGCAGTACTTC.

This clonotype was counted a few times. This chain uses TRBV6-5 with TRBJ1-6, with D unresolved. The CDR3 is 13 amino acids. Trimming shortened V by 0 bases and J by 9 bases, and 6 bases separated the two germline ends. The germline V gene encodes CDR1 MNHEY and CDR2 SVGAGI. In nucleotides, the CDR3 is TGTGCCAGCAGTTACTCGTTGGGTTCACCCCTCCACTTT. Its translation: CASSYSLGSPLHF.

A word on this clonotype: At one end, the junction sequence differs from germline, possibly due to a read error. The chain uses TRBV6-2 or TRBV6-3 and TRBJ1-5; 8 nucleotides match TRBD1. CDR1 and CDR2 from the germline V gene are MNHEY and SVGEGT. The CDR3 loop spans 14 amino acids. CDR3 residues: CASRDWTGPEPQHF. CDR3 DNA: TGTGCCAGCAGGGATTGGACAGGGCCGGAGCCACAGCATTTT.

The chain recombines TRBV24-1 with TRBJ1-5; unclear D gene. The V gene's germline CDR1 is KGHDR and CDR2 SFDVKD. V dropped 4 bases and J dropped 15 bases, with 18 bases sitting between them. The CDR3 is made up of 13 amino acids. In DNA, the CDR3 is TGTGCCACCAGTGACCCAAGGACCGAAGTACGGCATTTT. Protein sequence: CATSDPRTEVRHF.

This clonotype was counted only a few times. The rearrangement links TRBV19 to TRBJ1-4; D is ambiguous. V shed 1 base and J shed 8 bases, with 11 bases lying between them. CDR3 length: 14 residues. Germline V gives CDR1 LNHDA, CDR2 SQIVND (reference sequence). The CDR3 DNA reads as TGTGCCAGTAGTATAGCAAAACTGGGGGAAAAACTGTTTTTT. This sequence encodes CASSIAKLGEKLFF.

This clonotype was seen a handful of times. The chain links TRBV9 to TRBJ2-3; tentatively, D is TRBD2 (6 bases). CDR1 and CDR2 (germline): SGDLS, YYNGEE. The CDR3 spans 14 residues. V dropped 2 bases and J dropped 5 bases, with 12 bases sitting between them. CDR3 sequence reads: CASSVLGGGDTQYF. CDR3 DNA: TGTGCCAGCAGCGTTCTCGGGGGTGGAGATACGCAGTATTTT.

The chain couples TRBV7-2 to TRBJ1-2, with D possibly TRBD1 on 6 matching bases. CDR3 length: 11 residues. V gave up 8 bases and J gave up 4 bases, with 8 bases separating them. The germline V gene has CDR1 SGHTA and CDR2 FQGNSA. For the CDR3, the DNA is TGTGCCAGCGGGGGGGCCTATGGCTACACCTTC. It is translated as CASGGAYGYTF.

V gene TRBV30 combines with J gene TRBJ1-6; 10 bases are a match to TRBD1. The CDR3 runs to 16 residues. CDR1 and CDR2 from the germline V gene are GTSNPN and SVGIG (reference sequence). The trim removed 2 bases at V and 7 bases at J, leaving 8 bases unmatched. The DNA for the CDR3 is TGTGCCTGGAGTCCCCCGGGACAGGGGAGGAATTCACCCCTCCACTTT. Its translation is CAWSPPGQGRNSPLHF.

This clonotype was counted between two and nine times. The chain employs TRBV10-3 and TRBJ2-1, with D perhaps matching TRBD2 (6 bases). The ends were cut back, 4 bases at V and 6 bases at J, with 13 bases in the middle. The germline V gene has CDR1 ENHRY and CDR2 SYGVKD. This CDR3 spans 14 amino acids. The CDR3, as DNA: TGTGCCATCAGTGGCTCCGGGACTTTCAATGAGCAGTTCTTC. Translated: CAISGSGTFNEQFF.

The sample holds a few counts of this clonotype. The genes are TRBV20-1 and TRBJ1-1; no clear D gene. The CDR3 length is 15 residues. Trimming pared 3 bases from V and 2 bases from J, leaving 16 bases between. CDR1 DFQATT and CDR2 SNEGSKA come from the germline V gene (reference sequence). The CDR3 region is CSASRSSGHNTEAFF. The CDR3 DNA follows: TGCAGTGCTAGTAGGAGTAGCGGCCATAACACTGAAGCTTTCTTT.

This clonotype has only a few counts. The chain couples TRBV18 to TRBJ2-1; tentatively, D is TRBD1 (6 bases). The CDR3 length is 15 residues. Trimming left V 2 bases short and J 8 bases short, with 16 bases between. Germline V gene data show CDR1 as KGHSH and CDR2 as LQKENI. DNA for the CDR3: TGTGCCAGCTCACCAAACAGGGCCCTCGCGGATGAGCAGTTCTTC. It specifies CASSPNRALADEQFF.

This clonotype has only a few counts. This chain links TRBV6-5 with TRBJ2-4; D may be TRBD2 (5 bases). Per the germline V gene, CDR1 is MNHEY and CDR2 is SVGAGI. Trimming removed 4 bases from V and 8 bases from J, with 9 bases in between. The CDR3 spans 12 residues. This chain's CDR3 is CASSSVEDIQYF. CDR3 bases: TGTGCCAGCAGTTCCGTGGAGGACATTCAGTACTTC.

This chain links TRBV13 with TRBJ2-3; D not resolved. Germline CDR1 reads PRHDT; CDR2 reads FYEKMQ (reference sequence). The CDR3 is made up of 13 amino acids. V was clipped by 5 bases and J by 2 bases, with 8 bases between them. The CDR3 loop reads CASSAGYTDTQYF. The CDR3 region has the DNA TGTGCCAGCAGCGCCGGCTACACAGATACGCAGTATTTT.